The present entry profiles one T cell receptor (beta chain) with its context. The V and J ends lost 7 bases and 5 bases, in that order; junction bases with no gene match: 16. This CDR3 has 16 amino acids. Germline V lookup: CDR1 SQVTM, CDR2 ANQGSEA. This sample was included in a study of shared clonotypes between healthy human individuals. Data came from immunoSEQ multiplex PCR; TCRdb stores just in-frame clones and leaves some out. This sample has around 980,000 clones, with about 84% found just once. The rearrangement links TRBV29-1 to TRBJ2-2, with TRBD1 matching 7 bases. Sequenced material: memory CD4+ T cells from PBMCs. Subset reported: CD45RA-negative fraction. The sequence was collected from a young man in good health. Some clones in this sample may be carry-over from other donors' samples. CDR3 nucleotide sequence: TGCAGCGGTAAACGTGGTACAGGGGCACTTACCGGGGAGCTGTTTTTT. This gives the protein CSGKRGTGALTGELFF.